This T cell receptor beta chain was retrieved from a study of cytomegalovirus exposure and HLA in healthy donors. PCR primers comprised 60 Vbeta and 13 Jbeta primers. Assay: immunoSEQ multiplex PCR; the TCRdb copy retains only in-frame clones and omits some. The table records 200,000 to 250,000 clones, roughly four fifths of them present only once. Turning to this clone: The antigen is undetermined.

Study-level points and caveats: The study labeled 164 TCR beta chains cytomegalovirus-associated. The availability of immune exposure information extended only to CMV serostatus. Exclusion as indistinguishable affected some V segments, including TRBV6-2 and TRBV6-3.

This CDR3 spans 13 amino acids. V lost 1 base and J lost 3, with 6 bases in between. Germline V gene data show CDR1 as SGHDN and CDR2 as FVKESK. The sequence came from a woman aged 40 to 50 in good health and CMV-seronegative. Material: PBMCs. The V gene is TRBV14, the J gene TRBJ1-1; D unclear. CDR3 in DNA: TGTGCCAGCAGCCAAGGGCCTCACACTGAAGCTTTCTTT. Protein sequence: CASSQGPHTEAFF.